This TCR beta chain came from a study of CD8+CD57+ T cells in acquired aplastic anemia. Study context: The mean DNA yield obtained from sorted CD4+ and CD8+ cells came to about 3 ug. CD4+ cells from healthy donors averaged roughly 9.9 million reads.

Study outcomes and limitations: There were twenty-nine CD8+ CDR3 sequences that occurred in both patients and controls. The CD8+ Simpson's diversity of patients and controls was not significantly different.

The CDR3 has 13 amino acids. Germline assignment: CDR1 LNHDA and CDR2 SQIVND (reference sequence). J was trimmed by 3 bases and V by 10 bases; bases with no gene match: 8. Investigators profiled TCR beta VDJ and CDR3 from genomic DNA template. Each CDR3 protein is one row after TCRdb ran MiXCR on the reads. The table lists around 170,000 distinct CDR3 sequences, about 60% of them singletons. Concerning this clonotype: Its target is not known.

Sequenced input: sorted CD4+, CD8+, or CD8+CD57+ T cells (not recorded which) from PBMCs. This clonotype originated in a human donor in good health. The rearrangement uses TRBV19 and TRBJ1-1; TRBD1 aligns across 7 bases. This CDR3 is CATLDRWDTEAFF. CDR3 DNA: TGTGCCACCCTGGACAGGTGGGACACTGAAGCTTTCTTT.